Presented here are 14 T cell receptor beta chains from one specimen sequenced in a study of blood T cell repertoires in COVID-19. Assay used: immunoSEQ multiplex PCR; TCRdb lists only in-frame clones, some missing. The sample has approximately 160,000 clones; approximately 80% are singletons. The sequencing sample was made of peripheral blood. The receptors stem from a woman aged 60-75 years with acute or convalescent COVID-19.

This chain links TRBV5-6 with TRBJ1-1; 7 nucleotides line up with TRBD1. The trim removed 0 bases at V and 1 base at J, leaving 3 bases unmatched. The germline V gene has CDR1 SGHDT and CDR2 YYEEEE. The CDR3 contains 15 residues. The CDR3 sequence: CASSLEGAGNTEAFF. CDR3 sequence (DNA): TGTGCCAGCAGCTTGGAGGGGGCGGGGAACACTGAAGCTTTCTTT.

The rearrangement links TRBV19 to TRBJ2-3, with 10 bases aligning to TRBD2. The CDR3 is 15 residues long. Germline-derived CDR1 and CDR2 are LNHDA and SQIVND (reference sequence). The ends lost 4 bases at V and 5 bases at J; junction bases unmatched: 6. CDR3 in amino acids: CASSTPSGGRDTQYF. In DNA, the CDR3 is TGTGCCAGTAGTACGCCTAGCGGGGGTCGAGATACGCAGTATTTT.

The chain combines TRBV30 with TRBJ2-2; D not resolved. CDR3 length: 12 residues. CDR1 is GTSNPN and CDR2 is SVGIG in the germline V gene (reference sequence). Deletions cut 0 bases from V and 9 bases from J, with 8 bases between. The CDR3 DNA reads as TGTGCCTGGAGTGTACCCCCTAGGGAGCTGTTTTTT. Its protein is CAWSVPPRELFF. The whole variable domain, remainder taken from reference TRBV30 and TRBJ2-2, is SQTIHQWPATLVQPVGSPLSLECTVEGTSNPNLYWYRQAAGRGLQLLFYSVGIGQISSEVPQNLSASRPQDRQFILSSKKLLLSDSGFYLCAWSVPPRELFFGEGSRLTVL.

The V gene is TRBV30, the J gene TRBJ1-5; 9 bases are a match to TRBD1. The V and J ends lost 0 bases and 9 bases, in that order; junction bases with no gene match: 3. The CDR3 spans 13 residues. Germline CDR1 GTSNPN, CDR2 SVGIG (reference sequence). The CDR3 reads CAWSVGTGWPQHF. The CDR3 DNA reads as TGTGCCTGGAGTGTAGGGACAGGGTGGCCCCAGCATTTT.

This chain links TRBV30 with TRBJ2-5; 9 bases map to TRBD1. The CDR3 contains 16 residues. The V and J ends lost 0 bases and 5 bases, in that order; junction bases with no gene match: 10. Germline V gives CDR1 GTSNPN, CDR2 SVGIG (reference sequence). Here the CDR3 DNA reads TGTGCCTGGAGTGTCGGACAGGGGCGAAATGCGGAGACCCAGTACTTC. It yields the protein CAWSVGQGRNAETQYF.

CDR3 region: CASSWGDRGRAYNEQFF. CDR3 nucleotides: TGTGCCAGCAGTTGGGGGGACAGGGGTCGGGCCTACAATGAGCAGTTCTTC. This chain uses TRBV6-2 or TRBV6-3 with TRBJ2-1, with TRBD1 identical over 10 bases. This CDR3 has 17 residues. The V gene's germline CDR1 is MNHEY and CDR2 SVGEGT. With V trimmed by 4 bases and J by 2 bases, 8 bases remained unmatched.

This chain links TRBV6-5 with TRBJ1-2, with 8 bases fitting TRBD1. Germline CDR1 and CDR2: MNHEY and SVGAGI. This CDR3 has 13 amino acids. V shed 5 bases and J 3 bases; nucleotides not matched to a gene: 2. This CDR3 reads CASSTDRDYGYTF. The CDR3 coding sequence is TGTGCCAGCAGTACGGACAGGGACTATGGCTACACCTTC.

The chain is built from TRBV30 and TRBJ1-4; tentative D call: TRBD1 (5 bases). CDR1 is GTSNPN and CDR2 is SVGIG in the germline V gene (reference sequence). CDR3 length: 15 amino acids. V was shortened by 3 bases and J by 7 bases, with 18 bases between the two germline ends. CDR3 amino acids: CAWRVAWGDAEKLFF. As DNA, the CDR3 is TGTGCCTGGAGGGTTGCCTGGGGGGACGCTGAAAAACTGTTTTTT.

The rearrangement uses TRBV19 and TRBJ2-3; 8 bases align to TRBD2. This CDR3 has 15 amino acids. CDR1 and CDR2 (germline): LNHDA, SQIVND (reference sequence). J was trimmed by 0 bases and V by 6 bases; bases with no gene match: 5. CDR3 protein: CASSPLAASTDTQYF. CDR3 bases: TGTGCCAGTAGCCCACTAGCGGCTAGCACAGATACGCAGTATTTT.

The V and J genes are TRBV5-1 and TRBJ1-4; TRBD1 might be the D (6 bases). The CDR3 spans 14 residues. With 2 bases removed from V and 5 bases from J, the gap between germline ends came to 10 bases. Germline CDR1 SGHRS, CDR2 YFSETQ. CDR3 DNA: TGCGCCAGCAGCTTTAACAGGGAAAATGAAAAACTGTTTTTT. Translation gives CASSFNRENEKLFF.

The DNA for the CDR3 is TGTGCCAGCAGAGCGAGACAGGGAAGCGGCAATCAGCCCCAGCATTTT. Its protein is CASRARQGSGNQPQHF. V is TRBV28 and J is TRBJ1-5, with 7 bases identical to TRBD1. Germline V CDR1 and CDR2: MDHEN, SYDVKM. CDR3 length: 16 amino acids. The V and J ends lost 6 bases and 2 bases, in that order; junction bases with no gene match: 10.

This chain joins TRBV4-1 and TRBJ1-2; TRBD1 agrees at 7 bases. CDR1 MGHRA and CDR2 YSYEKL come from the germline V gene. J was trimmed by 2 bases and V by 0 bases; bases with no gene match: 6. The CDR3 runs to 16 residues. The CDR3 DNA reads as TGCGCCAGCAGCCAAGATAGGGACAGACTCAACTATGGCTACACCTTC. This encodes CASSQDRDRLNYGYTF.

V and J are TRBV19 and TRBJ2-3; 13 nucleotides line up with TRBD2. Germline CDR1 LNHDA, CDR2 SQIVND (reference sequence). With 4 bases clipped from V and 2 bases from J, the junction kept 3 bases outside the gene matches. This CDR3 is built from 16 residues. The CDR3 region is CASSRGLAGSTDTQYF. The DNA for the CDR3 is TGTGCCAGTAGTAGGGGACTAGCGGGGTCCACAGATACGCAGTATTTT.

The chain has TRBV4-1 and TRBJ1-2, with D maybe TRBD1 (5 bases). The length of the CDR3 is 15 residues. The germline V and J ends were trimmed by 0 bases and 0 bases, with 8 bases remaining between them. CDR1 and CDR2 (germline): MGHRA, YSYEKL. Here the CDR3 reads CASSQDNRSNYGYTF. The CDR3 DNA is TGCGCCAGCAGCCAAGATAACAGGTCTAACTATGGCTACACCTTC.